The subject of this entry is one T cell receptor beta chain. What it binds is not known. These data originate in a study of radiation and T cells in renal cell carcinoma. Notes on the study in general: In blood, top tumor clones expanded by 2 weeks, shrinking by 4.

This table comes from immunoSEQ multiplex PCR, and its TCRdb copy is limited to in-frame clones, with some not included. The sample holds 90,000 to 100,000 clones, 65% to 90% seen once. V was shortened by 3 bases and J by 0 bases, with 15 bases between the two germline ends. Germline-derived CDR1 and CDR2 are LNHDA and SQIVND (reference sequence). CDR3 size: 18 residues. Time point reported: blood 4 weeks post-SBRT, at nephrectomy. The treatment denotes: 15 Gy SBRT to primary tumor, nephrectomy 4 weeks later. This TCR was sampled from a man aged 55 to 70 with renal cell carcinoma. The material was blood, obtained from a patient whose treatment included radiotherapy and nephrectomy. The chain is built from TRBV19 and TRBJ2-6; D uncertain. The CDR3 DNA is TGTGCCAGTAGTATCTTAAAGGGCCCTACCTCTGGGGCCAACGTCCTGACTTTC. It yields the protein CASSILKGPTSGANVLTF.